This TCR beta chain stems from a study of cytomegalovirus exposure and HLA in healthy donors. The PCR had 60 Vbeta and 13 Jbeta primers. TCRdb's copy holds only in-frame clones and misses some; the assay was immunoSEQ multiplex PCR. The sample lists under 150,000 clones; more than 80% were seen once. CDR1 SNHLY and CDR2 FYNNEI come from the germline V gene. V gave up 8 bases and J gave up 5 bases, with 18 bases separating them. The CDR3 runs to 14 residues. This receptor was identified in a woman between 40 and 50 years old in good health and CMV-seropositive. Sequencing was performed on PBMCs. V and J are TRBV2 and TRBJ1-1; D ambiguous. In nucleotides, the CDR3 is TGTGCCAGCTTGGGCCTTCCCCCCAAAACTGAAGCTTTCTTT. This codes for CASLGLPPKTEAFF.